Shown below are 18 T cell receptor beta chains from a single sample sequenced in a study of OX40 agonist ivuxolimab in advanced cancers. Clones were read by immunoSEQ multiplex PCR, and TCRdb kept only the in-frame ones, dropping some. The sample holds 60,000 to 70,000 clones, about nine tenths seen once. Sequences were derived from CD4+ or CD8+ T cells sorted from blood, sampled in a trial of the OX40 agonist ivuxolimab. All receptors come from an adult with an advanced solid tumor such as melanoma, head and neck, liver or kidney cancer.

This clone occurred a few times. The chain uses TRBV5-4 and TRBJ1-2, with D tentatively TRBD1 (5 bases). Germline V gene data show CDR1 as SGHNT and CDR2 as YYREEE (reference sequence). The CDR3 loop spans 13 amino acids. Trimming took 5 bases from V and 2 from J, leaving 10 bases between them. CDR3 in DNA: TGTGCCAGCAGTCTTCCAGGGAACTATGGCTACACCTTC. Amino acid sequence: CASSLPGNYGYTF.

V is TRBV10-1 and J is TRBJ2-1, with unresolved D. The CDR3 is 14 residues long. Germline CDR1 reads WNHNN; CDR2 reads SYGVQD (reference sequence). With 4 bases removed from V and 6 bases from J, the gap between germline ends came to 13 bases. Here the CDR3 reads CASSGAPLGNEQFF. The CDR3 region has the DNA TGCGCCAGCAGTGGGGCACCCCTGGGCAATGAGCAGTTCTTC.

The chain has TRBV6-1 and TRBJ2-7, with TRBD2 as a possible D gene (6 bases). The CDR3 extends over 14 amino acids. V lost 6 bases and J lost 2, with 14 bases in between. CDR1 is MNHNS and CDR2 is SASEGT in the germline V gene. The CDR3 region has the DNA TGTGCCAGCAGAGCCGGGACTGGGGCCTACGAGCAGTACTTC. Protein: CASRAGTGAYEQYF.

The chain joins TRBV5-4 to TRBJ1-1; no reliable D call. CDR1 and CDR2 from the germline V gene are SGHNT and YYREEE (reference sequence). The CDR3 totals 15 residues. Trimming pared 0 bases from V and 0 bases from J, leaving 9 bases between. CDR3 protein: CASSLVGRMNTEAFF. The CDR3 DNA reads TGTGCCAGCAGCTTGGTAGGCCGAATGAACACTGAAGCTTTCTTT.

The chain employs TRBV19 and TRBJ1-5, with a possible D match to TRBD1 (5 bases). Germline CDR1 reads LNHDA; CDR2 reads SQIVND (reference sequence). The CDR3 sequence is 14 residues long. Trimming stripped 6 bases from V and 6 bases from J, with 15 bases between. The CDR3 DNA sequence: TGTGCCAGTAGGCCCGGGGGTGATACTCAGCCCCAGCATTTT. As protein: CASRPGGDTQPQHF.

The chain uses TRBV7-9 and TRBJ2-1; D is undetermined. There are 15 residues in the CDR3. CDR1 is SEHNR and CDR2 is FQNEAQ in the germline V gene (reference sequence). V gave up 1 base and J gave up 7 bases, with 14 bases separating them. The CDR3 sequence is CASSLGQRNLNEQFF. Here the CDR3 DNA reads TGTGCCAGCAGCTTAGGGCAGCGCAACCTTAATGAGCAGTTCTTC.

The V gene is TRBV5-4, the J gene TRBJ2-5; D remains ambiguous. Between the trimmed V and J ends, which lost 3 bases and 5 bases, there was a span of 11 bases. Germline V lookup: CDR1 SGHNT, CDR2 YYREEE (reference sequence). The CDR3 is 13 residues long. DNA of the CDR3: TGTGCCAGCAGCTCATCGGAAGAGGAGACCCAGTACTTC. It specifies CASSSSEEETQYF.

V and J are TRBV28 and TRBJ1-1; D is perhaps TRBD1 (6 bases). The CDR3 is 12 amino acids. Trimming shortened V by 7 bases and J by 11 bases, and 17 bases separated the two germline ends. The V gene's germline CDR1 is MDHEN and CDR2 SYDVKM. The CDR3 DNA reads as TGTGCCAGCACCCCGGTGACACAGGGTGCTTTCTTT. Protein product: CASTPVTQGAFF. The full variable domain, rest sourced from reference TRBV28 and TRBJ1-1, is DVKVTQSSRYLVKRTGEKVFLECVQDMDHENMFWYRQDPGLGLRLIYFSYDVKMKEKGDIPEGYSVSREKKERFSLILESASTNQTSMYLCASTPVTQGAFFGQGTRLTVV.

The chain joins TRBV19 to TRBJ2-1; D is tentatively TRBD1 or TRBD2 (6 bases each). The V end lost 6 bases, the J end lost 8 bases, and 14 bases lay between the germline ends. The germline V gene encodes CDR1 LNHDA and CDR2 SQIVND (reference sequence). The CDR3 is made up of 13 amino acids. DNA of the CDR3: TGTGCCAGTAGCAACGGGGGCCCCCATGAGCAGTTCTTC. It codes for CASSNGGPHEQFF.

This clone occurred once. The gene calls are TRBV5-1 and TRBJ2-6, with a tentative D call TRBD1 (5 bases). Deletions cut 0 bases from V and 8 bases from J, with 18 bases between. The CDR3 covers 17 residues. Germline CDR1 and CDR2: SGHRS and YFSETQ. Here the CDR3 reads CASSLEGRDYGPNVLTF. CDR3 DNA sequence: TGCGCCAGCAGCTTGGAGGGCAGGGATTATGGTCCCAACGTCCTGACTTTC.

This clone was observed a single time. The chain employs TRBV2 and TRBJ1-5; D is undetermined. V lost 7 bases and J 5 bases, leaving 18 bases between the germline ends. Per the germline V gene, CDR1 is SNHLY and CDR2 is FYNNEI. The CDR3 has 15 amino acids. In DNA, the CDR3 is TGTGCCAGCAACGGGATCGCTTACAAGGATCAGCCCCAGCATTTT. Translation gives CASNGIAYKDQPQHF.

With respect to this clone: At one boundary the junction diverges from the germline segment, which might be a read error. This specimen includes other DNA sequences encoding the same CDR3. V is TRBV5-6 and J is TRBJ2-2, with a weak D call TRBD2 (5 bases). There are 15 residues in the CDR3. The V gene's germline CDR1 is SGHDT and CDR2 YYEEEE. This CDR3 reads CASSLALRKTGELFF. The CDR3 DNA reads as TGTGCCAGCAGCTTGGCCCTACGGAAAACCGGGGAACTGTTTTTT.

This chain joins TRBV5-1 and TRBJ2-5, with D perhaps assigned TRBD1 or TRBD2 (7 bases each). Looked up from germline, CDR1 is SGHRS and CDR2 is YFSETQ. The V and J ends lost 5 bases and 11 bases respectively, with 22 bases between them. CDR3 size: 14 residues. This chain's CDR3 is CASSDREGLYTQYF. The CDR3 region has the DNA TGCGCCAGCAGTGACAGGGAGGGCCTTTATACACAGTACTTC.

The genes are TRBV27 and TRBJ2-5; D perhaps matches TRBD2 (6 bases). The CDR3 consists of 16 residues. The V gene's germline CDR1 is MNHEY and CDR2 SMNVEV (reference sequence). The V and J ends lost 6 bases and 1 base respectively, with 18 bases between them. The CDR3 sequence is CASSLEGTPFQETQYF. The CDR3 DNA reads as TGTGCCAGCAGCCTGGAGGGGACCCCCTTCCAAGAGACCCAGTACTTC.

This sequence joins TRBV5-6 and TRBJ1-4; TRBD1 matches at 7 bases. Germline V gene lookup returns CDR1 SGHDT and CDR2 YYEEEE. The junction had 10 bases not matched to a gene; V was cut back by 4 bases and J by 10 bases. The CDR3 covers 14 residues. The CDR3 bases are TGTGCCAGCAGCCAAAGACAGGGACGGGGAAAACTGTTTTTT. The encoded protein is CASSQRQGRGKLFF.

The chain is built from TRBV7-8 and TRBJ2-1, with D maybe TRBD2 (6 bases). This CDR3 is 16 amino acids long. The V end lost 5 bases, the J end lost 5 bases, and 19 bases lay between the germline ends. Germline V lookup: CDR1 SGHVS, CDR2 FQNEAQ. In DNA, the CDR3 is TGTGCCAGCAGCCAAGGGGCCAGCGGGCTCCACAATGAGCAGTTCTTC. It translates to CASSQGASGLHNEQFF.

This chain connects TRBV18 to TRBJ2-7; 8 nucleotides agree with TRBD1. The germline V gene has CDR1 KGHSH and CDR2 LQKENI. CDR3 size: 15 residues. The V segment lost 0 bases and the J segment 2 bases; nucleotides outside the gene matches: 3. CDR3 DNA: TGTGCCAGCTCACCACCTTCGACAGGGGCCTACGAGCAGTACTTC. Its protein is CASSPPSTGAYEQYF. Full variable domain (remainder filled in from reference TRBV18 and TRBJ2-7): NAGVMQNPRHLVRRRGQEARLRCSPMKGHSHVYWYRQLPEEGLKFMVYLQKENIIDESGMPKERFSAEFPKEGPSILRIQQVVRGDSAAYFCASSPPSTGAYEQYFGPGTRLTVT.

The V and J genes are TRBV10-2 and TRBJ1-5, with D tentatively TRBD1 (5 bases). CDR3 length: 16 amino acids. V dropped 6 bases and J dropped 2 bases, with 17 bases sitting between them. Germline V gene lookup returns CDR1 WSHSY and CDR2 SAAADI. The CDR3 here is CASSPTGGGGNQPQHF. As DNA, the CDR3 is TGCGCCAGCAGCCCAACGGGGGGGGGAGGCAATCAGCCCCAGCATTTT.